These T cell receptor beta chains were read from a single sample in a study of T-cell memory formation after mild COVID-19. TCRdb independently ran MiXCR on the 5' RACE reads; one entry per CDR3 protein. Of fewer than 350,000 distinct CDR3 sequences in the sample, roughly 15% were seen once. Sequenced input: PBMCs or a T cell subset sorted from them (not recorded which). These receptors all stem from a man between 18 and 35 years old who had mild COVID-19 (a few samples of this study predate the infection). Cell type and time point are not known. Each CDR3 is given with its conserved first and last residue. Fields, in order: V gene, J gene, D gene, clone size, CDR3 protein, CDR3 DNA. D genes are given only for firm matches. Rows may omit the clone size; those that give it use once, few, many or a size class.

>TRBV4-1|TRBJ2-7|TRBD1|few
CASSQVYGQAYEQYF
TGCGCCAGCAGCCAAGTCTACGGACAGGCTTACGAGCAGTACTTC
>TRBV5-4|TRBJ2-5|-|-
CAISPPQGETQYF
TGTGCCATCAGTCCTCCCCAGGGGGAGACCCAGTACTTC
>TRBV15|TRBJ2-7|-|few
CATSRGAYLSPYEQYF
TGTGCCACCAGCAGAGGGGCGTACCTGTCACCCTACGAGCAGTACTTC
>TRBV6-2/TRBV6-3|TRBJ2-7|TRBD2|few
CASSYSPSGGAWWTYEQYF
TGTGCCAGCAGTTACTCCCCTAGCGGGGGGGCATGGTGGACCTACGAGCAGTACTTC
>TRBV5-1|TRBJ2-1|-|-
CASSLRLVDEQFF
TGCGCCAGCAGCCTGCGACTGGTCGATGAGCAGTTCTTC
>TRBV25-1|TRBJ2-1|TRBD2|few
CASSNPGQGEAGTRGVGQFF
TGTGCCAGCAGTAACCCGGGACAAGGGGAAGCCGGGACTAGGGGGGTAGGGCAGTTCTTC
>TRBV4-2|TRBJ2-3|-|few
CASSRREAADTQYF
TGTGCCAGCAGCCGCCGCGAGGCCGCAGATACGCAGTATTTT
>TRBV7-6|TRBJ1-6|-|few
CASSLDMNSPLHF
TGTGCCAGCAGCTTAGACATGAATTCACCCCTCCACTTT
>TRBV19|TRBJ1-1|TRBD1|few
CASRDGQGAIEAFF
TGTGCCAGTCGAGATGGGCAGGGGGCCATTGAAGCTTTCTTT
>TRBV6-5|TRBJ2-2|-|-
CASSYQGTNTGELFF
TGTGCCAGCAGTTACCAGGGAACGAACACCGGGGAGCTGTTTTTT
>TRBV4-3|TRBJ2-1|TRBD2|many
CASSPATSGGARSYNEQFF
TGCGCCAGCAGCCCCGCGACTAGCGGGGGGGCCCGTTCCTACAATGAGCAGTTCTTC
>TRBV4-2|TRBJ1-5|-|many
CASSQDGAENQPQHF
TGTGCCAGCAGCCAAGATGGGGCAGAGAATCAGCCCCAGCATTTT
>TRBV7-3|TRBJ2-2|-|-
CASSLGAGGELFF
TGTGCCAGCAGCTTGGGAGCCGGCGGGGAGCTGTTTTTT
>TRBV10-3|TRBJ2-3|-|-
CAINGDANPDTQYF
TGTGCCATCAACGGGGACGCCAATCCAGATACGCAGTATTTT
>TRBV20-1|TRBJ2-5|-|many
CSARTPIETQYF
TGCAGTGCTAGGACTCCGATCGAGACCCAGTACTTC
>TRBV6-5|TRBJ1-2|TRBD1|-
CARGNRGPYGYTF
TGTGCCAGAGGGAACAGGGGTCCCTATGGCTACACCTTC
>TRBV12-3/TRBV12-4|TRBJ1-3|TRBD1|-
CASSQTGVADF
TGTGCCAGCAGTCAGACAGGGGTTGCAGATTTT
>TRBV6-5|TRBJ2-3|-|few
CASSYWGGRTDTQYF
TGTGCCAGCAGTTACTGGGGGGGGCGGACAGATACGCAGTATTTT
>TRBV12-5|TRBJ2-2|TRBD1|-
CASGTGQGFVGELFF
TGTGCTAGTGGCACGGGACAGGGGTTCGTCGGGGAGCTGTTTTTT
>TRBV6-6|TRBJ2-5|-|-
CAIRLGDLQTQYF
TGTGCCATCCGCTTAGGGGACCTCCAGACCCAGTACTTC
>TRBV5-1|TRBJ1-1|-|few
CASSESYYKNTEAFF
TGCGCCAGCAGCGAGAGCTACTATAAGAACACTGAAGCTTTCTTT
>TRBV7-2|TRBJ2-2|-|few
CASSFYQGYSGELFF
TGTGCCAGCAGCTTTTATCAGGGGTACTCCGGGGAGCTGTTTTTT
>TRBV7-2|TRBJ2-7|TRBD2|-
CASSTGAGTSGLREQYF
TGTGCCAGCAGCACTGGGGCCGGGACTAGCGGGCTTCGCGAGCAGTACTTC
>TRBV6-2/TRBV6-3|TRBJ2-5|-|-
CASSYSYQETQYF
TGTGCCAGCAGTTACTCCTACCAAGAGACCCAGTACTTC
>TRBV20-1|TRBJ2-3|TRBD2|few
CSAGPGGRPTSTDTQYF
TGCAGTGCCGGTCCGGGGGGGCGACCCACTAGCACAGATACGCAGTATTTT
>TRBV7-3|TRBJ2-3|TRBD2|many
CASSNGLAGDSSTDTQYF
TGTGCCAGCAGTAACGGACTAGCGGGGGATTCTAGCACAGATACGCAGTATTTT
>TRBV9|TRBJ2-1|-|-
CASSVDPTGLTEQFF
TGTGCCAGCAGCGTGGACCCGACAGGACTGACTGAGCAGTTCTTC
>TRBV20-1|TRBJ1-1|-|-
CSASRGLADTEAFF
TGCAGTGCCTCCCGGGGCCTGGCGGACACTGAAGCTTTCTTT
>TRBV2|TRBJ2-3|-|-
CASTTVVASPIHHTQYF
TGTGCCAGCACTACTGTAGTTGCTTCCCCTATCCACCATACGCAGTATTTT
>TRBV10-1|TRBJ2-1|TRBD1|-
CASSELGTGLNEQFF
TGCGCCAGCAGTGAGCTCGGGACAGGGTTAAATGAGCAGTTCTTC
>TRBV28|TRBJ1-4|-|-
CASRYQMREKLFF
TGTGCCAGCCGTTACCAAATGAGGGAAAAACTGTTTTTT
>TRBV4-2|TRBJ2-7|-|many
CASSQDRSYEQYF
TGTGCCAGCAGCCAAGACAGGTCCTACGAGCAGTACTTC
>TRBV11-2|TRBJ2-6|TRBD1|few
CASSLGGTGYTGANVLTF
TGTGCCAGCAGCTTAGGGGGGACAGGGTATACTGGGGCCAACGTCCTGACTTTC
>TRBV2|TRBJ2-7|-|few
CASSEGSLSYEQYF
TGTGCCAGCAGTGAGGGGTCCCTCTCCTACGAGCAGTACTTC
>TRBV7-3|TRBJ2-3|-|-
CASRSGPEGTQYF
TGTGCCAGCAGATCAGGACCGGAGGGAACGCAGTATTTT
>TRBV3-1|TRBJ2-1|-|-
CASSHTVMVGSYNEQFF
TGTGCCAGCAGCCATACTGTTATGGTAGGGTCCTACAATGAGCAGTTCTTC
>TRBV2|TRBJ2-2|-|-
CARASPNTGELFF
TGTGCCAGAGCGTCTCCGAACACCGGGGAGCTGTTTTTT
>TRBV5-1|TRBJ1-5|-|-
CASRFRGGHLSNQPQHF
TGCGCCAGCAGATTCCGGGGAGGGCACCTTAGCAATCAGCCCCAGCATTTT
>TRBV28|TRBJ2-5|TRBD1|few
CASGDLDRGRETQYF
TGTGCCAGCGGGGATCTCGACAGGGGGAGGGAGACCCAGTACTTC
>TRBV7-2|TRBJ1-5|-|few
CASSLAVYNQPQHF
TGTGCCAGCAGCTTGGCGGTGTACAATCAGCCCCAGCATTTT
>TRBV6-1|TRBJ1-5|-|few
CASTEDRPSNQPQHF
TGTGCCAGCACCGAGGACAGACCTAGCAATCAGCCCCAGCATTTT
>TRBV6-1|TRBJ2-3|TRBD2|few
CASSEGLAHSTDTQYF
TGTGCCAGCAGTGAGGGACTAGCACACAGCACAGATACGCAGTATTTT
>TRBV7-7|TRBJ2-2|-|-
CASRPSSGGRELFF
TGTGCTAGCAGGCCTTCCTCGGGGGGCCGGGAGCTGTTTTTT
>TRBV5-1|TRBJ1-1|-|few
CASSLIGGLTGWGEAFF
TGCGCCAGCAGCTTGATTGGGGGCCTCACAGGATGGGGTGAAGCTTTCTTT
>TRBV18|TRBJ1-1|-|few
CASSPHPEMNTEAFF
TGTGCCAGCTCACCACATCCGGAGATGAACACTGAAGCTTTCTTT
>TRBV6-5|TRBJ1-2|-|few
CASRSPGAEGYTF
TGTGCCAGCAGATCCCCGGGGGCCGAGGGCTACACCTTC
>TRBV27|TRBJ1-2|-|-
CASSPRDLGNYGYTF
TGTGCCAGCAGTCCCCGGGACCTTGGGAACTATGGCTACACCTTC
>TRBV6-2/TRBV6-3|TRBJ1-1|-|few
CASLSLVANTEAFF
TGTGCCAGTTTATCTCTGGTAGCGAACACTGAAGCTTTCTTT
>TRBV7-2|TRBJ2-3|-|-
CASSKYTDTQYF
TGTGCCAGCAGTAAATACACAGATACGCAGTATTTT
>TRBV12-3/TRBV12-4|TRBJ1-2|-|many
CASSPARAPLGYGYTF
TGTGCCAGCAGTCCCGCGCGGGCACCTCTGGGGTATGGCTACACCTTC
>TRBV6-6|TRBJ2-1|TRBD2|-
CASRPPPGTTNNEQFF
TGTGCCAGCAGACCACCCCCCGGGACTACCAACAATGAGCAGTTCTTC
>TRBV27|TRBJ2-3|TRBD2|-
CASSLWLAGSGTQYF
TGTGCCAGCAGTTTATGGCTAGCGGGGTCCGGTACGCAGTATTTT
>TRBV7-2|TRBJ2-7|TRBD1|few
CASSYGDSEQYF
TGTGCCAGCAGCTATGGGGACAGCGAGCAGTACTTC
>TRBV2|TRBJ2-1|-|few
CASSEEKGREQFF
TGTGCCAGCAGTGAAGAGAAAGGGCGTGAGCAGTTCTTC
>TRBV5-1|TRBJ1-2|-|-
CDSSLGPRESDFYGYTF
TGCGACAGCAGCTTGGGCCCCCGTGAGTCCGACTTCTATGGCTACACCTTC
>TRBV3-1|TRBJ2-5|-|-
CASSQRTEGETQYF
TGTGCCAGCAGCCAAAGGACGGAGGGGGAGACCCAGTACTTC
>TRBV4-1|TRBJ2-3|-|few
CASSQVGQGADTQYF
TGCGCCAGCAGCCAAGTGGGGCAAGGCGCAGATACGCAGTATTTT
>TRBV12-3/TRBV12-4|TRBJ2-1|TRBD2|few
CASSSLAGVSIF
TGTGCCAGCAGTTCACTAGCGGGGGTCTCGATCTTC
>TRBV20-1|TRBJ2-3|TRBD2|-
CSASEDKRDGTDTQYF
TGCAGTGCTAGCGAGGATAAGCGGGATGGCACAGATACGCAGTATTTT